These T cell receptor beta chains were read from a single sample in a study of CD8 T cells in ankylosing spondylitis. TCRdb re-called the 5' RACE reads with MiXCR, one entry per CDR3 protein. The data show 670,000 or so distinct CDR3 sequences, roughly 19% seen once. Sample: blood, either unsorted or a sorted T cell fraction (not recorded which). Receptors were obtained from a male donor with ankylosing spondylitis. Both conserved end residues are trimmed from each CDR3. A D gene is named only where the DNA matches it firmly.

>TRBV12-3/TRBV12-4|-|TRBJ1-6|13
ASSLGGSNNSPLH
>TRBV30|TRBD1|TRBJ2-5|10
AWSNRGETQY
>TRBV4-3|-|TRBJ2-7|11
ASSQDPTYEQY
>TRBV4-1|TRBD1|TRBJ2-3|15
ASSRPLGQGLTDTQY
>TRBV5-1|TRBD2|TRBJ2-5|12
ASSPGGVQETQY
>TRBV28|TRBD1|TRBJ2-2|15
ASSPLGTGKGTGELF
>TRBV5-6|TRBD1|TRBJ1-1|12
ASSPQGWNTEAF
>TRBV20-1|-|TRBJ2-1|12
SAQIDGSYNEQF
>TRBV4-3|-|TRBJ2-1|13
ASSQNGVTAGKQL
>TRBV12-3/TRBV12-4|-|TRBJ1-1|12
ASSPTRWNTEAF
>TRBV5-1|TRBD1|TRBJ2-1|14
ASKIGQGQGNNEQF
>TRBV6-2/TRBV6-3|-|TRBJ1-1|16
ASSYDLGQDAPNTEAF
>TRBV11-2|TRBD2|TRBJ2-5|13
ASSLDGLESETQY
>TRBV12-3/TRBV12-4|-|TRBJ1-1|14
ASSLSRSHRGGYAF
>TRBV20-1|-|TRBJ2-7|12
SATEPGPAYEQY
>TRBV6-2/TRBV6-3|-|TRBJ1-5|11
ASGVHLNQPQH
>TRBV20-1|TRBD2|TRBJ2-1|12
SAPRGSLGNEQF
>TRBV20-1|-|TRBJ1-1|12
SARMGVMNTEAF
>TRBV20-1|-|TRBJ1-5|13
SAKNNLRGDQPQH
>TRBV5-1|-|TRBJ1-3|13
ASSWDISSGNTIY
>TRBV27|-|TRBJ2-5|12
ASSLYGGSGAQY
>TRBV12-3/TRBV12-4|TRBD1|TRBJ1-5|12
ASSHGTAGQPQH